This TCR beta chain came from a study of vaccination effects on CD4 cells after COVID-19. Broader study findings: Long after vaccination, the clones induced by infection and by vaccine shrank markedly in size.

Sequenced by immunoSEQ multiplex PCR; TCRdb stores in-frame clones only, minus some. The table records about 73,000 clones, approximately 74% of them present only once. Sequencing in the ViraFEST assay came after antigen-specific CD4+ T cells had been expanded with viral peptide pools, which were used to stimulate PBMC. Subsequent to 10 days of culture, CD4+ T cells were isolated. The healthy vaccine recipients, who had no prior SARS-CoV-2 infection, showed negative nucleocapsid antibodies. Every well got some 1.8 million PBMC, which were grown with about 10 IU/ml IL-2 and about 10 ug/ml peptides. This clone was observed a single time. As yet, its antigen is unknown. Trimming removed 7 bases from V and 5 bases from J, with 21 bases in between. CDR3 size: 16 residues. CDR1 is SGHAT and CDR2 is FQNNGV in the germline V gene.

The clonotype comes from a human donor who received a COVID-19 vaccine. The sequenced sample was CD4+ T cells from PBMCs cultured with HCoV-NL63 spike peptides, obtained before COVID-19 vaccination. This chain uses TRBV11-2 with TRBJ1-5, with a weak D call TRBD1 (5 bases). The CDR3 bases are TGTGCCAGCATCCGGTCTGGGGCCGCACTACATCAGCCCCAGCATTTT. Its protein product is CASIRSGAALHQPQHF.